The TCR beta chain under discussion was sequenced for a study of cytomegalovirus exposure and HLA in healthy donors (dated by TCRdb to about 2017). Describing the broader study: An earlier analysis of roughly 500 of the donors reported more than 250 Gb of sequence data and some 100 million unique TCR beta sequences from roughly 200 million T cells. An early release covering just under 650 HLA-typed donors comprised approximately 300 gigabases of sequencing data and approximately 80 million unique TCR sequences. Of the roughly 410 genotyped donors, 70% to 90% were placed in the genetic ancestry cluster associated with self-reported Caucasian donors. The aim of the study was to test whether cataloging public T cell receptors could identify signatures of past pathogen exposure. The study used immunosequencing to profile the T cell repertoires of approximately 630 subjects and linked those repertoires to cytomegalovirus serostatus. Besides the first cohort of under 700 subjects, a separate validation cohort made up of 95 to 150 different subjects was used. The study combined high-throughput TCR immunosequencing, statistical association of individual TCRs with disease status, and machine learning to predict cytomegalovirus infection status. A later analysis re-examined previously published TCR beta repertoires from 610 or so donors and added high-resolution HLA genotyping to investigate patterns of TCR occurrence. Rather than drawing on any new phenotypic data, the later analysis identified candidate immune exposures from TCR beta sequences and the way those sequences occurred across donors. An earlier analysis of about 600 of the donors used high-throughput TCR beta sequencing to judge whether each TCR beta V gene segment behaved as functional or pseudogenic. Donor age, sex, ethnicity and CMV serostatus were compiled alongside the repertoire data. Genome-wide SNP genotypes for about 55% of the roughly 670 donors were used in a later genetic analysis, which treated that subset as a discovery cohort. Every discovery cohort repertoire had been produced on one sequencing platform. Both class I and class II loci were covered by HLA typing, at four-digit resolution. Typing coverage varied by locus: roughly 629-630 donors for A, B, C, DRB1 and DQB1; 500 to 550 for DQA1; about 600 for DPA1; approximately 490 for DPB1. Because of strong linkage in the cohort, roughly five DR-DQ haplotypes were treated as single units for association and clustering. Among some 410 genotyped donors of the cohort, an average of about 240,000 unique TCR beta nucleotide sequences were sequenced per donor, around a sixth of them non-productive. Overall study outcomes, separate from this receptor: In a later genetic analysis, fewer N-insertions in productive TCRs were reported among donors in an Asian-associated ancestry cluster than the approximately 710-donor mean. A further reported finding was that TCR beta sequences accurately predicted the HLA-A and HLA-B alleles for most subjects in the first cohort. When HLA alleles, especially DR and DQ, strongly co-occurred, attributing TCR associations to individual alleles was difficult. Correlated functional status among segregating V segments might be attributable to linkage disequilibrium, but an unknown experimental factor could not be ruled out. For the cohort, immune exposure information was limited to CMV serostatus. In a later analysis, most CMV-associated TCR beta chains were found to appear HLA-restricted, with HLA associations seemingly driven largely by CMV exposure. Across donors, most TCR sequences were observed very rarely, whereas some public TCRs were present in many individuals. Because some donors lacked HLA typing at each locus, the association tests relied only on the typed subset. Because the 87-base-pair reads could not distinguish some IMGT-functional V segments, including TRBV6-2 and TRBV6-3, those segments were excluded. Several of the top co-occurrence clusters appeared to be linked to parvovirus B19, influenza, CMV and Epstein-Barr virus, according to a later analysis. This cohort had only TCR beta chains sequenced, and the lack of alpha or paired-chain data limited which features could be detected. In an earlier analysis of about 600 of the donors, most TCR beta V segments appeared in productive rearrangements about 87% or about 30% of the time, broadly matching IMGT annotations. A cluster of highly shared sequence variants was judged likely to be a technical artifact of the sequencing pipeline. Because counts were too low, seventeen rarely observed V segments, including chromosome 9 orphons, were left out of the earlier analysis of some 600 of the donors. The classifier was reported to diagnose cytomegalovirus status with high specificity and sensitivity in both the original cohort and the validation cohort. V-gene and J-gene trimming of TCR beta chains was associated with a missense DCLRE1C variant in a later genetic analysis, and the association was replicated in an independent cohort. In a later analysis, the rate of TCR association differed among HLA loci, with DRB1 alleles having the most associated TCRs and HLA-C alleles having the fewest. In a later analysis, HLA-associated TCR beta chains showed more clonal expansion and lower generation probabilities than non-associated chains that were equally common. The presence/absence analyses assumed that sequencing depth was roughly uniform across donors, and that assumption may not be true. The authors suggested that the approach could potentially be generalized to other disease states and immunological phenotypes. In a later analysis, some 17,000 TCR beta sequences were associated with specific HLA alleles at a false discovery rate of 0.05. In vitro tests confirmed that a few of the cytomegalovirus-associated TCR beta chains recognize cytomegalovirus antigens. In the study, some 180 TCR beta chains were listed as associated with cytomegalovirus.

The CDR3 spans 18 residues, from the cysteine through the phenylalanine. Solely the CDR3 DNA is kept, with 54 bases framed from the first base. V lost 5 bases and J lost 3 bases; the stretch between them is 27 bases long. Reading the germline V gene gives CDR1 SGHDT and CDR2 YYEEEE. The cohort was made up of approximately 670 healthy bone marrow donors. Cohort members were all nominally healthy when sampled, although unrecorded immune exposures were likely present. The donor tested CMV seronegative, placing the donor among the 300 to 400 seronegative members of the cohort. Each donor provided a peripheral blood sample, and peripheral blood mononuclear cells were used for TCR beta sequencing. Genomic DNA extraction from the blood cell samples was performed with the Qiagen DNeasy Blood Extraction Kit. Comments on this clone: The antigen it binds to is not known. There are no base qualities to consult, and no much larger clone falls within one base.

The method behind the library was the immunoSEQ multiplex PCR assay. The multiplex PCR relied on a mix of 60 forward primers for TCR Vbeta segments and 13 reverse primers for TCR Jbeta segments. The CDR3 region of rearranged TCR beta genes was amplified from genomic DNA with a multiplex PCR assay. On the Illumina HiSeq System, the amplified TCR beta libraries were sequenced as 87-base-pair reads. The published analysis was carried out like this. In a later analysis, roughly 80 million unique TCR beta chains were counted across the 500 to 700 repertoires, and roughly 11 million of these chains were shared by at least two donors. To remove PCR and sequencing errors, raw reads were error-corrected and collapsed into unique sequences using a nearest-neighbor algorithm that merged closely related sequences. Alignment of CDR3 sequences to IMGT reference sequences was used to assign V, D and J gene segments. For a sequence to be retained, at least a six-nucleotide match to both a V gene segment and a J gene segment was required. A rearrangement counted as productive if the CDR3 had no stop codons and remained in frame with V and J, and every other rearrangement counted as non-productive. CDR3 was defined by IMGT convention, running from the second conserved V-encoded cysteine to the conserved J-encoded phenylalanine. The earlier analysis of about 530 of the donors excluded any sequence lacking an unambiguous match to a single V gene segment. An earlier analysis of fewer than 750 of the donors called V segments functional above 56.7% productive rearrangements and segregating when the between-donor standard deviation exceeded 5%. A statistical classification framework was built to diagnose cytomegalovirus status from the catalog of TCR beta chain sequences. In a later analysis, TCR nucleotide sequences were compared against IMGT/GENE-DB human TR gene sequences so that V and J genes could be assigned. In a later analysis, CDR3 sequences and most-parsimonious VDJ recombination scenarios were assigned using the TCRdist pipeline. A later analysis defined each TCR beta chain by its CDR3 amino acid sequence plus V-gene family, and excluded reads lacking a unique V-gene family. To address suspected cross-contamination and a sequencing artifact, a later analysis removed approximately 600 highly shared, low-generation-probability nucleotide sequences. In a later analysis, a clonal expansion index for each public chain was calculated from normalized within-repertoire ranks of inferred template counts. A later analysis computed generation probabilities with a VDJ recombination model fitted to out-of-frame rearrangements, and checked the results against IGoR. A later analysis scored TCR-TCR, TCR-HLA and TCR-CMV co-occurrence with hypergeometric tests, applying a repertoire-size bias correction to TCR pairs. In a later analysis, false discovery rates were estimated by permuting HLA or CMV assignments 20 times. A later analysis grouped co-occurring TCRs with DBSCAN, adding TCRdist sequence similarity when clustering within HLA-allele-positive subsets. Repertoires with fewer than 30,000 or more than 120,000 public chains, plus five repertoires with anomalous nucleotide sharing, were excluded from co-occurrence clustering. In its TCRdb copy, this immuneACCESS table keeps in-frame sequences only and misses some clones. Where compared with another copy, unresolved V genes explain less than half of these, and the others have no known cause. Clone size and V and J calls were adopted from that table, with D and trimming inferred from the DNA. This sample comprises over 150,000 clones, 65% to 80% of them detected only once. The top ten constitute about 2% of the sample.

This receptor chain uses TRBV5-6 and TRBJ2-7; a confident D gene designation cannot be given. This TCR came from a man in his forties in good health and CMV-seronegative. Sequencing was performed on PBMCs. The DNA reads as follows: TGTGCCAGCAGTGTCCCCCCCACGGTATCTAGTCCCTACTACGAGCAGTACTTC. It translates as CASSVPPTVSSPYYEQYF.